Below, 14 T cell receptor beta chains from the same sample are listed, as sequenced in a study of T cell responses to AZD1222 COVID-19 vaccine. Assay: immunoSEQ multiplex PCR; the TCRdb copy retains only in-frame clones and omits some. The table has around 150,000 clones, roughly 94% seen once; the top ten hold approximately 4.6%. The sequenced sample was peripheral blood, obtained 28 days after the second AZD1222 dose. These receptors were taken from an adult who received the AZD1222 COVID-19 vaccine.

This chain uses TRBV7-8 with TRBJ2-7, with TRBD1 as a possible D gene (5 bases). Trimming stripped 5 bases from V and 0 bases from J, with 14 bases between. The germline V gene has CDR1 SGHVS and CDR2 FQNEAQ. This CDR3 has 15 residues. The CDR3 sequence is CASSQGPQGSYEQYF. For the CDR3, the DNA is TGTGCCAGCAGCCAAGGGCCGCAGGGCTCCTACGAGCAGTACTTC. The full variable domain, in which reference TRBV7-8 and TRBJ2-7 provide the parts outside the CDR3, is GAGVSQSPRYKVAKRGQDVALRCDPISGHVSLFWYQQALGQGPEFLTYFQNEAQLDKSGLPSDRFFAERPEGSVSTLKIQRTQQEDSAVYLCASSQGPQGSYEQYFGPGTRLTVT.

The chain has TRBV29-1 and TRBJ1-2, with D uncertain. V gave up 2 bases and J gave up 5 bases, with 6 bases separating them. Germline V lookup: CDR1 SQVTM, CDR2 ANQGSEA. CDR3 length: 11 amino acids. CDR3 sequence (DNA): TGCAGCGTTGAAAGCCTATATGGCTACACCTTC. This codes for CSVESLYGYTF.

This rearrangement joins TRBV4-1 to TRBJ2-5; 9 nucleotides agree with TRBD2. Trimming removed 3 bases from V and 3 bases from J; junction bases left unmatched: 11. Germline V lookup: CDR1 MGHRA, CDR2 YSYEKL. CDR3 length: 17 amino acids. The DNA of the CDR3 is TGCGCCAGCAGCCATCTCATAGCGGGAGTGAGAAAAGAGACCCAGTACTTC. Amino acid sequence: CASSHLIAGVRKETQYF.

The chain employs TRBV3-1 (or the pseudogene TRBV3-2) and TRBJ1-1; a possible D gene is TRBD1 (6 bases). This CDR3 has 16 residues. V gave up 4 bases and J gave up 4 bases, with 19 bases separating them. Germline lookup yields CDR1 LGHDT and CDR2 YNNKEL (reference sequence). The CDR3 DNA is TGTGCCAGCAGCCTAGTAGACCGGGGGGCAGGCACTGAAGCTTTCTTT. This sequence encodes CASSLVDRGAGTEAFF.

This sequence joins TRBV28 and TRBJ2-3, with unresolved D. Trimming took off 3 bases at V and 4 bases at J, with 14 bases between the two ends. The CDR3 has 15 residues. Per the germline V gene, CDR1 is MDHEN and CDR2 is SYDVKM. The CDR3 is CASSFGGDGADTQYF. CDR3 coding DNA: TGTGCCAGCAGTTTCGGCGGAGATGGTGCAGATACGCAGTATTTT.

The chain has TRBV9 and TRBJ2-7; TRBD2 matches 9 bases. This CDR3 is 15 amino acids long. Germline V CDR1 and CDR2: SGDLS, YYNGEE. Trimming took 0 bases from V and 6 from J; bases not matched to a gene: 7. The CDR3 loop reads CASSVAAGGIIEQYF. CDR3 in DNA: TGTGCCAGCAGCGTAGCTGCGGGAGGGATTATCGAGCAGTACTTC.

The CDR3 sequence: CASSLGLMAAGANVLTF. Written as DNA, the CDR3 is TGTGCCAGCAGCTTGGGTTTAATGGCTGCAGGGGCCAACGTCCTGACTTTC. This chain connects TRBV5-4 to TRBJ2-6; unclear D gene. The V gene's germline CDR1 is SGHNT and CDR2 YYREEE (reference sequence). Trimming cost V 0 bases and J 4 bases, with 14 bases left between them. The CDR3 contains 17 residues.

This chain links TRBV7-3 with TRBJ2-1, with D perhaps matching TRBD1 or TRBD2 (5 bases each). CDR1 is SGHTA, CDR2 FQGTGA, per germline. The CDR3 has 13 amino acids. The V end was cut by 0 bases, the J end by 13 bases, with 13 bases between. CDR3 sequence (DNA): TGTGCCAGCAGCTTAACTTGGGGCGAGGGTCAGTTCTTC. Amino acids: CASSLTWGEGQFF.

The chain recombines TRBV21-1 with TRBJ2-7; the table's TRBD2 call for D was not verified on the DNA. TRBV21-1 is a pseudogene. The CDR3 length is 16 residues. The CDR3 is CASSKDRAGGPREQYF. CDR3 DNA: TGTGCCAGCAGCAAAGATAGAGCGGGAGGGCCTCGGGAGCAGTACTTC.

The V call is TRBV7-2, the J call TRBJ2-1; the D gene is possibly TRBD1 (5 bases). The germline V gene has CDR1 SGHTA and CDR2 FQGNSA. V was pared by 4 bases and J by 7 bases, with 11 bases between. CDR3 length: 13 residues. CDR3 protein: CASSSWQGNEQFF. In DNA form, the CDR3 reads TGTGCCAGCAGCTCATGGCAGGGAAATGAGCAGTTCTTC. Together with reference TRBV7-2 and TRBJ2-1, the CDR3 gives the full variable domain: GAGVSQSPSNKVTEKGKDVELRCDPISGHTALYWYRQSLGQGLEFLIYFQGNSAPDKSGLPSDRFSAERTGGSVSTLTIQRTQQEDSAVYLCASSSWQGNEQFFGPGTRLTVL.

The J gene is TRBJ1-2, the V gene TRBV11-3; TRBD1 is a possible D gene (5 bases). This CDR3 has 18 residues. V was cut by 1 base and J by 2 bases, with 20 bases left in between. Germline values: CDR1 SGHNT, CDR2 YENEEA. The CDR3 region is CASSLVGCSGSGNYGYTF. The DNA for the CDR3 is TGTGCCAGCAGCTTAGTTGGGTGTTCAGGGTCGGGGAACTATGGCTACACCTTC.

The rearrangement joins TRBV19 to TRBJ1-1; the D gene is possibly TRBD1 (6 bases). Per germline, CDR1 LNHDA and CDR2 SQIVND (reference sequence). The V end was cut by 10 bases, the J end by 1 base, with 7 bases between. This CDR3 is 11 amino acids long. CDR3 sequence reads: CATTGNTEAFF. DNA of the CDR3: TGTGCCACGACAGGGAACACTGAAGCTTTCTTT.

V gene TRBV12-5 combines with J gene TRBJ1-1; D remains unclear. Germline CDR1 reads LGHNT; CDR2 reads FRNRAP. This CDR3 is 14 amino acids long. V was trimmed by 1 base and J by 4 bases, leaving 10 bases between them. The CDR3, as DNA: TGTGCTAGTGGTTTGGGAGGGTTAGGCACTGAAGCTTTCTTT. This codes for CASGLGGLGTEAFF.

The chain links TRBV5-1 to TRBJ2-1; D remains unclear. V was pared by 0 bases and J by 5 bases, with 6 bases between. In germline, CDR1 is SGHRS, CDR2 YFSETQ. The CDR3 extends over 13 amino acids. CDR3 residues: CASSLEADNEQFF. The CDR3 DNA sequence: TGCGCCAGCAGCTTGGAGGCAGACAATGAGCAGTTCTTC.